This T cell receptor (beta chain) was captured in a study of blood T cell repertoires in COVID-19. Across the whole study: The study drew acute and convalescent COVID-19 samples from the United States, Italy and Spain. PBMCs, B-cell-depleted T cells, or T cells were the source of the cDNA or gDNA that made up the material.

The CDR3 is 11 residues long. Trimming cost V 0 bases and J 9 bases, with 3 bases left between them. Germline V CDR1 and CDR2: SGHTS, YDEGEE. This clone was recorded a few times. In the original workflow: Reference gene primer amplification gave nucleated cell count estimates. The assay was immunoSEQ multiplex PCR, and TCRdb's table has in-frame clones only and misses some. The V and J calls and clone size come from that table; D and trimming were worked out from the DNA. Of 95,000 to 120,000 clones listed, about 85% are singletons. The chain joins TRBV5-8 to TRBJ2-2, with D unresolved. Sample: peripheral blood. The sequence derives from a woman aged 70-85 years with acute or convalescent COVID-19. CDR3 sequence (DNA): TGTGCCAGCAGCTTGGGGCGGGAGCTGTTTTTT. Protein sequence: CASSLGRELFF.